The TCR beta chain under discussion was sequenced for a study of shared clonotypes between healthy human individuals. Per the original data handling: ImmunoSEQ output held junction-only sequences without quality scores, so filtering differed. The protocol was immunoSEQ multiplex PCR, while the TCRdb copy is restricted to in-frame clones and leaves out a portion. V and J calls and clone size are given by that table; D and trimming were obtained from the DNA. The repertoire holds roughly 700,000 clones, with roughly 70% as singletons. The CDR3 consists of 16 residues. CDR1 is LNHDA, CDR2 SQIVND, per germline (reference sequence). V dropped 8 bases and J dropped 0; count of bases not matched to a gene: 6.

This chain connects TRBV19 to TRBJ1-5, with TRBD1 matching 11 bases. The receptor's source is a woman aged 25 to 39 in good health. The material sequenced was memory CD4+ T cells sorted from blood. Subset denoted: CD45RA-negative fraction. CDR3 bases: TGTGCCAGTTCGGACAGGGGGCTCGATAGCAATCAGCCCCAGCATTTT. It is translated as CASSDRGLDSNQPQHF. Full variable domain (remainder filled in from reference TRBV19 and TRBJ1-5): DGGITQSPKYLFRKEGQNVTLSCEQNLNHDAMYWYRQDPGQGLRLIYYSQIVNDFQKGDIAEGYSVSREKKESFPLTVTSAQKNPTAFYLCASSDRGLDSNQPQHFGDGTRLSIL.